This entry lists 7 T cell receptor beta chains sequenced from one sample in a study of beta chain features in type 1 diabetes. The investigators reverse transcribed all of the isolated RNA, so they sequenced expressed TCRB transcripts. The table came from immunoSEQ multiplex PCR; TCRdb's copy has only in-frame clones and leaves some out. The data show about 340,000 clones, 6.5% to 10% seen once. What was sequenced was central memory CD4+ T cells from blood. These receptors came from a woman between 18 and 29 years old in good health.

The V gene is TRBV4-3, the J gene TRBJ2-6; D is uncertain. CDR3 length equals 17 residues. Trimming shortened V by 5 bases and J by 0 bases, and 14 bases separated the two germline ends. Germline CDR1 and CDR2: LGHNA and YSLEER. The CDR3 coding sequence is TGCGCCAGCAGCGCAGACCGGGCTGGCTCTGGGGCCAACGTCCTGACTTTC. It yields the protein CASSADRAGSGANVLTF.

The rearrangement uses TRBV9 and TRBJ2-2, with 7 positions matching TRBD1. Germline loops: CDR1 SGDLS, CDR2 YYNGEE. V was clipped by 3 bases and J by 5 bases; unmatched bases: 10. The CDR3 sequence is 16 residues long. Here the CDR3 DNA reads TGTGCCAGCAGCGCGACAGGGCTTTATGGGACCGGGGAGCTGTTTTTT. The encoded protein is CASSATGLYGTGELFF. The full variable domain, its missing parts supplied by reference TRBV9 and TRBJ2-2, is DSGVTQTPKHLITATGQRVTLRCSPRSGDLSVYWYQQSLDQGLQFLIQYYNGEERAKGNILERFSAQQFPDLHSELNLSSLELGDSALYFCASSATGLYGTGELFFGEGSRLTVL.

This clone showed up just a few times. This rearrangement joins TRBV20-1 to TRBJ2-7; D gene unclear. Germline values: CDR1 DFQATT, CDR2 SNEGSKA (reference sequence). Deletions cut 6 bases from V and 5 bases from J, with 8 bases between. The CDR3 contains 10 residues. The CDR3 reads CSAHDHEQYF. As DNA, the CDR3 is TGCAGTGCCCACGACCACGAGCAGTACTTC.

To note about this clone: Mismatch with germline at one junction end may stem from a read error. The V and J genes are TRBV15 and TRBJ1-1; 11 bases agree with TRBD1. The CDR3 is made up of 16 amino acids. Germline CDR1 is LNHNV and CDR2 is YYDKDF (reference sequence). The CDR3 protein is CATSTGLIGQGAISEF. DNA of the CDR3: TGTGCCACCAGCACCGGGCTTATCGGACAGGGGGCCATATCAGAATTT.

This clone was counted a few times. The chain uses TRBV9 and TRBJ2-3; 9 bases are a match to TRBD1. The CDR3 consists of 16 residues. Germline CDR1 SGDLS, CDR2 YYNGEE. Trimming took 4 bases from V and 2 from J; bases not matched to a gene: 8. The CDR3 coding sequence is TGTGCCAGCAGCTCCCTCGGGACAGGGTCCACAGATACGCAGTATTTT. It specifies CASSSLGTGSTDTQYF.

Comments on this clone: Other DNA sequences in the sample encode the same CDR3. The J gene is TRBJ1-2, the V gene TRBV28; no definite D call. Trimming left V 2 bases short and J 5 bases short, with 6 bases between. Germline assignment: CDR1 MDHEN and CDR2 SYDVKM. This CDR3 is built from 12 residues. CDR3 nucleotide sequence: TGTGCCAGCAGTTTAGGCGGATATGGCTACACCTTC. Translated, it gives CASSLGGYGYTF.

The chain couples TRBV15 to TRBJ1-1; 7 nucleotides align to TRBD1. The J segment lost 4 bases and the V segment lost 1 base, leaving 12 bases of the junction unmatched. CDR3 length: 17 amino acids. Looked up from germline, CDR1 is LNHNV and CDR2 is YYDKDF (reference sequence). The DNA for the CDR3 is TGTGCCACCAGCAGAGGGGACAGCGGGACACGGGGCACTGAAGCTTTCTTT. Encoded protein: CATSRGDSGTRGTEAFF.